The rows below give T cell receptor beta chains drawn from one sample of a study of response to subunit inactivated influenza vaccine. Via MiXCR, TCRdb re-called the RT-PCR reads, giving one row per CDR3 protein. This table has 500,000 to 550,000 distinct CDR3 sequences, less than 7.5% appearing once. The sample here was PBMCs from blood, taken less than 30 months after vaccination. The receptors derive from a man aged 45-69 years who received an inactivated influenza vaccine. The CDR3 runs from the conserved cysteine through the conserved F or W. D genes are given only for firm matches. Clone size, where shown, is once, few, many, or a class for clones that have expanded.

NA TRBJ2-2 TRBV6-5 15 TRBD1 CASSYQTGVTGELFF TGTGCCAGCAGTTACCAAACAGGGGTTACCGGGGAGCTGTTTTTT
many TRBJ2-7 TRBV27 14 TRBD1 CASSTATGTYEQYF TGTGCCAGCAGTACAGCGACAGGGACCTACGAGCAGTACTTC
many TRBJ2-1 TRBV5-1 13 NA CASSLDYYNEQFF TGCGCCAGCAGCTTGGACTATTACAATGAGCAGTTCTTC
NA TRBJ1-2 TRBV6-1 16 TRBD1 CASSEAWGQGGDGYTF TGTGCCAGCAGTGAAGCCTGGGGACAGGGAGGAGATGGCTACACCTTC
few TRBJ2-7 TRBV9 15 NA CASSSLGTPQYEQYF TGTGCCAGCAGCTCTCTCGGGACGCCCCAATACGAGCAGTACTTC
many TRBJ1-2 TRBV10-3 16 TRBD1 CAISESWTGGNYGYTF TGTGCCATCAGTGAGTCATGGACAGGGGGAAACTATGGCTACACCTTC
NA TRBJ2-1 TRBV7-9 13 TRBD1 CASSDRVAGKQFF TGTGCCAGCAGCGACAGGGTGGCGGGTAAGCAGTTCTTC
NA TRBJ2-7 TRBV6-5 16 NA CASSYLLGPGDYEQYF TGTGCCAGCAGTTATTTATTGGGTCCGGGGGACTACGAGCAGTACTTC
many TRBJ2-5 TRBV12-3/TRBV12-4 14 TRBD1 CASSQDRAQETQYF TGTGCCAGCAGTCAGGACAGGGCCCAAGAGACCCAGTACTTC
NA TRBJ1-6 TRBV7-2 14 NA CASSLAAGNSPLHF TGTGCCAGCAGCTTAGCAGCGGGGAATTCACCCCTCCACTTT
NA TRBJ2-7 TRBV5-1 14 NA CASGRDGSSYEQYF TGCGCCAGCGGACGGGACGGGAGCTCCTACGAGCAGTACTTC
many TRBJ1-5 TRBV12-3/TRBV12-4 14 NA CASSLATVNQPQHF TGTGCCAGCAGTTTGGCTACAGTAAATCAGCCCCAGCATTTT
NA TRBJ2-7 TRBV28 13 NA CASSLPQAYEQYF TGTGCCAGCAGTTTACCGCAGGCATACGAGCAGTACTTC
NA TRBJ2-6 TRBV28 17 NA CASSPAEVFSGANVLTF TGTGCCAGCAGTCCGGCGGAGGTTTTCTCTGGGGCCAACGTCCTGACTTTC
NA TRBJ2-2 TRBV7-9 18 TRBD1 CASSWTSTGTEKLRELFF TGTGCCAGCAGCTGGACATCAACCGGGACAGAAAAGTTGCGGGAGCTGTTTTTT
NA TRBJ2-3 TRBV11-2 19 TRBD2 CASSSRLAGGSSSTDTQYF TGTGCCAGCAGCTCTCGACTAGCGGGAGGGAGTTCTAGCACAGATACGCAGTATTTT
NA TRBJ2-1 TRBV6-5 17 TRBD2 CASSYGLAGVSYNEQFF TGTGCCAGCAGTTACGGGCTAGCGGGGGTCTCCTACAATGAGCAGTTCTTC
many TRBJ2-1 TRBV29-1 14 TRBD1 CSVEEQGTYNEQFF TGCAGCGTTGAAGAACAGGGGACCTACAATGAGCAGTTCTTC
few TRBJ2-7 TRBV12-3/TRBV12-4 13 NA CASSFVGYYEQYF TGTGCCAGCAGTTTTGTAGGATACTACGAGCAGTACTTC
NA TRBJ2-5 TRBV20-1 16 TRBD2 CSARGTSGRALQTQYF TGCAGTGCTAGAGGGACTAGCGGGAGGGCCCTGCAGACCCAGTACTTC
few TRBJ1-1 TRBV4-1 15 NA CASSQPIRRGTEAFF TGCGCCAGCAGCCAGCCGATCCGGCGGGGCACTGAAGCTTTCTTT
many TRBJ2-6 TRBV25-1 17 NA CASSPRTDLSGANVLTF TGTGCCAGCAGCCCGAGGACGGATCTCTCTGGGGCCAACGTCCTGACTTTC
NA TRBJ1-1 TRBV30 14 NA CAWSEGLMNTEAFF TGTGCCTGGAGTGAGGGACTGATGAACACTGAAGCTTTCTTT
few TRBJ2-5 TRBV12-3/TRBV12-4 17 NA CASRSARRRSRQETQYF TGTGCCAGCAGGTCGGCCCGTAGGCGGAGTAGGCAAGAGACCCAGTACTTC
few TRBJ2-7 TRBV12-3/TRBV12-4 12 NA CASSPEFSEQYF TGTGCCAGCAGTCCCGAATTTAGCGAGCAGTACTTC
many TRBJ2-3 TRBV29-1 11 NA CSVERDDTQYF TGCAGCGTTGAGAGAGATGATACGCAGTATTTT
NA TRBJ1-2 TRBV5-1 15 TRBD1 CASSRPGTGAHGYTF TGCGCCAGCAGCCGTCCCGGGACAGGGGCTCATGGCTACACCTTC
many TRBJ1-5 TRBV6-2/TRBV6-3 18 TRBD1 CASSSGPGQGSGGQPQHF TGTGCCAGCAGTTCAGGCCCGGGACAGGGCTCGGGGGGTCAGCCCCAGCATTTT
many TRBJ2-7 TRBV7-9 12 NA CASSETDYEQYF TGTGCCAGCAGCGAGACAGACTACGAGCAGTACTTC
NA TRBJ2-7 TRBV28 12 NA CASSLPHGEQYF TGTGCCAGCAGTCTCCCTCACGGCGAGCAGTACTTC
NA TRBJ2-2 TRBV12-3/TRBV12-4 14 NA CASSFAGRGGELFF TGTGCCAGCAGTTTTGCAGGGAGAGGCGGGGAGCTGTTTTTT
many TRBJ2-7 TRBV19 14 TRBD1 CASSISGQGSEQYF TGTGCCAGTAGTATATCGGGACAGGGGAGCGAGCAGTACTTC
many TRBJ2-4 TRBV20-1 16 NA CSARDPGRAAGNIQYF TGCAGTGCTAGAGATCCTGGCCGCGCAGCGGGAAACATTCAGTACTTC
NA TRBJ2-1 TRBV18 16 TRBD2 CASSLGLAGAGNEQFF TGTGCCAGCTCTCTTGGACTAGCGGGGGCTGGGAATGAGCAGTTCTTC
NA TRBJ2-2 TRBV7-8 15 NA CASSLGSRHYGELFF TGTGCCAGCAGCTTAGGGAGCAGACATTACGGGGAGCTGTTTTTT
many TRBJ2-3 TRBV10-3 13 TRBD1 CAIGGQGTDTQYF TGTGCCATCGGGGGACAGGGAACAGATACGCAGTATTTT
NA TRBJ1-6 TRBV12-3/TRBV12-4 17 TRBD1 CASSLGVGRGDNSPLHF TGTGCCAGCAGTTTGGGGGTTGGCAGGGGGGATAATTCACCCCTCCACTTT
NA TRBJ1-5 TRBV6-1 13 TRBD1 CASSDRGYQPQHF TGTGCCAGCAGTGACAGGGGGTATCAGCCCCAGCATTTT
few TRBJ1-6 TRBV4-3 14 NA CASSQDWGNSPLHF TGCGCCAGCAGCCAAGATTGGGGAAATTCACCCCTCCACTTT
few TRBJ2-7 TRBV28 13 NA CASSTRTDYEQYF TGTGCCAGCAGTACAAGGACAGACTACGAGCAGTACTTC
few TRBJ2-3 TRBV12-3/TRBV12-4 15 TRBD2 CASSGIAGPTDTQYF TGTGCCAGCAGTGGGATAGCGGGGCCCACAGATACGCAGTATTTT
NA TRBJ1-5 TRBV12-3/TRBV12-4 15 TRBD1 CASRKQGSSNQPQHF TGTGCCAGCAGGAAACAGGGGTCTAGCAATCAGCCCCAGCATTTT
few TRBJ1-2 TRBV12-3/TRBV12-4 14 NA CASSEALDRYGYTF TGTGCCAGCAGTGAAGCCCTGGACCGCTATGGCTACACCTTC
many TRBJ2-3 TRBV7-2 15 NA CASSLAGYWTDTQYF TGTGCCAGCAGCTTAGCAGGGTATTGGACAGATACGCAGTATTTT
few TRBJ1-5 TRBV7-2 11 NA CASANSGPQHF TGTGCCAGTGCCAACAGTGGGCCCCAGCATTTT
many TRBJ1-1 TRBV5-1 12 NA CASSTGKTEAFF TGCGCCAGCAGCACGGGGAAAACTGAAGCTTTCTTT
few TRBJ2-7 TRBV15 13 NA CATSRDPGDKSDF TGTGCCACCAGCAGAGATCCTGGGGACAAGTCGGACTTC
NA TRBJ2-5 TRBV5-4 15 NA CASSSRQQGQETQYF TGTGCCAGCAGCAGCCGCCAACAGGGTCAAGAGACCCAGTACTTC
few TRBJ2-7 TRBV27 15 NA CASSLSYRVENEQYF TGTGCCAGCAGTTTATCATACAGGGTGGAGAACGAGCAGTACTTC
NA TRBJ2-5 TRBV7-2 16 TRBD2 CASSTRLAGASETQYF TGTGCCAGCAGCACCCGACTAGCGGGAGCATCAGAGACCCAGTACTTC
NA TRBJ1-2 TRBV7-2 12 TRBD1 CASKTGTHGYTF TGTGCCAGCAAGACAGGGACCCATGGCTACACCTTC
many TRBJ2-3 TRBV7-7 17 TRBD2 CASSLEASGRAADTQYF TGTGCCAGCAGCTTAGAGGCTAGCGGGAGGGCCGCAGATACGCAGTATTTT
many TRBJ2-7 TRBV5-1 13 NA CASSLRGSYEQYF TGTGCCAGCAGCCTCAGGGGTTCCTACGAGCAGTACTTC